Listed below are T cell receptor beta chains from one sample, sequenced in a study of T cells in Graves' hyperthyroidism and ophthalmopathy. One entry per CDR3 protein results from TCRdb running MiXCR on the multiplex PCR reads. The table lists 600,000 to 750,000 distinct CDR3 sequences, 17% of them singletons. What was sequenced was blood. The source of these receptors is a man aged 45 to 65 with Graves' hyperthyroidism. Both conserved end residues are part of each CDR3. A D gene is named only where the DNA matches it firmly. Clone size, where shown, is once, few, many, or a class for clones that have expanded.

D	V	J	size	CDR3	DNA
TRBD1	TRBV6-5	TRBJ1-2	few	CASSYDRGYGYTF	TGTGCCAGCAGTTATGACAGGGGCTATGGCTACACCTTC
TRBD1	TRBV7-2	TRBJ2-7	many	CASSHPTGGTEQYF	TGTGCCAGCAGCCATCCTACAGGGGGAACAGAGCAGTACTTC
NA	TRBV28	TRBJ1-5	NA	CASRYDRDNQPQHF	TGTGCCAGCAGGTATGACAGAGACAATCAGCCCCAGCATTTT
NA	TRBV6-2/TRBV6-3	TRBJ1-4	many	CASTEGRIDEKLFF	TGTGCCAGCACTGAGGGGAGGATTGATGAAAAACTGTTTTTT
NA	TRBV3-1	TRBJ2-7	many	CASSQSESSYEQYF	TGTGCCAGCAGCCAATCGGAGAGCTCCTACGAGCAGTACTTC
NA	TRBV20-1	TRBJ2-7	many	CSAPRRGEGYEQYF	TGCAGTGCTCCCCGGAGGGGGGAAGGTTACGAGCAGTACTTC
NA	TRBV29-1	TRBJ1-5	NA	CSALGREVNNQPQHF	TGCAGCGCCCTGGGCCGGGAAGTAAACAATCAGCCCCAGCATTTT
NA	TRBV6-2/TRBV6-3	TRBJ2-7	many	CASSYSTGLNSYEQYF	TGTGCCAGCAGTTACTCTACGGGTCTAAACTCCTACGAGCAGTACTTC
TRBD2	TRBV6-1	TRBJ2-3	few	CASSERKTGTSGRAFGTDTQYF	TGTGCCAGCAGTGAGCGCAAAACCGGGACTAGCGGGAGGGCTTTCGGCACAGATACGCAGTATTTT
NA	TRBV6-1	TRBJ2-2	few	CASSFDRFIGGLFF	TGTGCCAGCAGTTTCGACAGGTTTATCGGGGGACTGTTTTTT
NA	TRBV30	TRBJ2-1	NA	CAWSVQGVNEQFF	TGTGCCTGGAGTGTGCAAGGAGTCAATGAGCAGTTCTTC
TRBD2	TRBV6-2/TRBV6-3	TRBJ2-1	NA	CASAETSGSDEQFF	TGTGCCAGCGCTGAGACTAGCGGGAGTGATGAGCAGTTCTTC
TRBD2	TRBV7-9	TRBJ2-7	many	CASSSGLAGDYEQYF	TGTGCCAGCAGCTCCGGACTAGCGGGAGACTACGAGCAGTACTTC
NA	TRBV9	TRBJ2-7	few	CASSVEGGSHSEQYF	TGTGCCAGCAGCGTAGAGGGTGGGTCGCATAGCGAGCAGTACTTC
TRBD2	TRBV5-1	TRBJ2-7	NA	CATTPGTSGSYEQHF	TGCGCCACCACCCCTGGGACTAGCGGATCCTACGAGCAGCACTTC
TRBD1	TRBV11-3	TRBJ2-7	many	CASSLRGLDEQYF	TGTGCCAGCAGCTTAAGGGGGCTGGATGAGCAGTACTTC
NA	TRBV5-1	TRBJ1-2	NA	CASGPGMLANYGYTF	TGCGCCAGCGGCCCAGGGATGTTAGCTAACTATGGCTACACCTTC
TRBD1	TRBV19	TRBJ1-1	many	CASRITGGIPEAFF	TGTGCCAGTAGGATTACAGGGGGCATACCTGAAGCTTTCTTT
NA	TRBV5-1	TRBJ2-7	many	CASSLVSGYEQYF	TGCGCCAGCAGCTTGGTCTCGGGCTACGAGCAGTACTTC
TRBD2	TRBV11-1	TRBJ2-2	NA	CASSPRTSGSRGELFF	TGCGCCAGCAGCCCCAGGACTAGCGGGAGTAGAGGGGAGCTGTTTTTT
NA	TRBV20-1	TRBJ1-6	NA	CSAWENNSPLHF	TGCAGTGCTTGGGAGAATAATTCACCCCTCCACTTT
NA	TRBV2	TRBJ2-3	many	CASSENRKITDTQYF	TGTGCCAGCAGTGAAAACAGGAAAATTACAGATACGCAGTATTTT
NA	TRBV28	TRBJ2-7	NA	CACSLVGFHEQYF	TGTGCCTGCAGTTTAGTAGGGTTTCACGAGCAGTACTTC
NA	TRBV28	TRBJ2-7	many	CASSIRTDEQYF	TGTGCCAGCAGTATCCGGACAGACGAGCAGTACTTC
TRBD2	TRBV7-2	TRBJ2-1	many	CASSSERGSYNEQFF	TGTGCCAGCAGCTCGGAGCGGGGGTCCTACAATGAGCAGTTCTTC